Listed here are 15 T cell receptor beta chains from one sample, sequenced in a study of cytotoxic CD8 clonotypes in ibrutinib-treated CLL. Profiled with immunoSEQ multiplex PCR; TCRdb holds only in-frame clones, not every one. The sample lists roughly 47,000 clones, 53% seen once, with over 25% in the top ten. Sequencing was performed on PBMCs, taken after 12 months of ibrutinib treatment. These receptors were collected from a human donor with chronic lymphocytic leukemia.

The chain recombines TRBV15 with TRBJ1-6; D not resolved. There are 12 residues in the CDR3. Germline lookup yields CDR1 LNHNV and CDR2 YYDKDF (reference sequence). V was trimmed by 3 bases and J by 11 bases, leaving 8 bases between them. The CDR3 DNA reads TGTGCCACCAGCAGGAACGAAGCACCCCTCCACTTT. It encodes CATSRNEAPLHF. The full variable domain, with the rest looked up from reference TRBV15 and TRBJ1-6, is DAMVIQNPRYQVTQFGKPVTLSCSQTLNHNVMYWYQQKSSQAPKLLFHYYDKDFNNEADTPDNFQSRRPNTSFCFLDIRSPGLGDTAMYLCATSRNEAPLHFGNGTRLTVT.

V usage is TRBV27 and J usage is TRBJ1-1; 7 nucleotides match TRBD1. With V trimmed by 6 bases and J by 1 base, 5 bases remained unmatched. Germline V gene lookup returns CDR1 MNHEY and CDR2 SMNVEV (reference sequence). The CDR3 sequence is 14 residues long. CDR3: CASRGDRPNTEAFF. CDR3 nucleotide sequence: TGTGCCAGCAGGGGGGACAGACCGAACACTGAAGCTTTCTTT.

This chain joins TRBV29-1 and TRBJ2-2; TRBD2 might be the D (5 bases). The germline V gene has CDR1 SQVTM and CDR2 ANQGSEA. The CDR3 totals 15 residues. Between the trimmed V and J ends, which lost 1 base and 6 bases, there was a span of 15 bases. CDR3 in amino acids: CSVEGLGAEAGELFF. The CDR3 region has the DNA TGCAGCGTTGAAGGTTTGGGAGCTGAAGCCGGGGAGCTGTTTTTT.

The V call is TRBV7-9, the J call TRBJ2-5; D uncertain. The CDR3 totals 13 residues. V gave up 8 bases and J gave up 4 bases, with 14 bases separating them. Germline lookup yields CDR1 SEHNR and CDR2 FQNEAQ (reference sequence). The CDR3 coding sequence is TGTGCCAGCGGAATACCAGCCCCAGAGACCCAGTACTTC. This translates into CASGIPAPETQYF. The full variable domain, in which reference TRBV7-9 and TRBJ2-5 provide the parts outside the CDR3, is DTGVSQNPRHKITKRGQNVTFRCDPISEHNRLYWYRQTLGQGPEFLTYFQNEAQLEKSRLLSDRFSAERPKGSFSTLEIQRTEQGDSAMYLCASGIPAPETQYFGPGTRLLVL.

This clone was seen ten or more times. The gene calls are TRBV30 and TRBJ1-2; TRBD1 agrees at 10 bases. Trimming at V came to 0 bases and at J to 12 bases, leaving 10 bases not matched to a gene. The CDR3 length is 14 residues. Germline V CDR1 and CDR2: GTSNPN, SVGIG (reference sequence). The CDR3 sequence is CAWSVETGGASHTF. The CDR3 DNA reads TGTGCCTGGAGTGTAGAGACAGGGGGCGCGTCCCACACCTTC.

The genes are TRBV11-3 and TRBJ1-5, with no clear D. The V gene's germline CDR1 is SGHNT and CDR2 YENEEA. The CDR3 sequence is 13 residues long. Trimming removed 2 bases from V and 3 bases from J, with 5 bases in between. CDR3 DNA sequence: TGTGCCAGCAGCTTATCGTCCAATCAGCCCCAGCATTTT. Residues: CASSLSSNQPQHF.

The genes are TRBV19 and TRBJ1-5; D is undetermined. This CDR3 contains 13 residues. V lost 6 bases to trimming and J lost 6 bases, with 12 bases between them. In germline, CDR1 is LNHDA, CDR2 SQIVND (reference sequence). CDR3 nucleotides: TGTGCCAGTAGCGCAGGAGCGGCTCAGCCCCAGCATTTT. Protein sequence: CASSAGAAQPQHF.

The chain joins TRBV5-4 to TRBJ2-1; 9 bases align to TRBD2. This CDR3 spans 19 amino acids. The germline CDR1 and CDR2 sequences are SGHNT and YYREEE (reference sequence). V lost 3 bases, J lost 0 bases, and 13 bases stayed unmatched. CDR3 in DNA: TGTGCCAGCAGCTCTCCGGGACTAGCAGCCCCCCACTCCTACAATGAGCAGTTCTTC. Translating gives CASSSPGLAAPHSYNEQFF. The full variable domain, with the rest looked up from reference TRBV5-4 and TRBJ2-1, is ETGVTQSPTHLIKTRGQQVTLRCSSQSGHNTVSWYQQALGQGPQFIFQYYREEENGRGNFPPRFSGLQFPNYSSELNVNALELDDSALYLCASSSPGLAAPHSYNEQFFGPGTRLTVL.

A single count supports this clone. The chain employs TRBV5-4 and TRBJ1-1, with D unresolved. V was cut by 0 bases and J by 4 bases, with 10 bases left in between. The CDR3 has 14 amino acids. Germline V gene data show CDR1 as SGHNT and CDR2 as YYREEE (reference sequence). The CDR3 region is CASSLEVGVTEAFF. CDR3 coding DNA: TGTGCCAGCAGCTTGGAGGTGGGAGTCACTGAAGCTTTCTTT.

The V gene is TRBV13, the J gene TRBJ1-4; tentative D call: TRBD1 (5 bases). CDR3 length: 13 residues. V lost 5 bases, J lost 12 bases, and 16 bases lay in between. In germline, CDR1 is PRHDT, CDR2 FYEKMQ (reference sequence). The CDR3 nucleotides read TGTGCCAGCAGCGGCGATGCAGGGTATCAACTGTTTTTT. It specifies CASSGDAGYQLFF.

This clone was detected only a few times. This chain uses TRBV7-2 with TRBJ1-2; no clear D gene. The V and J ends lost 2 bases and 0 bases respectively, with 4 bases between them. The germline gives CDR1 SGHTA, CDR2 FQGNSA. This CDR3 is built from 13 residues. CDR3 nucleotides: TGTGCCAGCAGCTTACAGGCTAACTATGGCTACACCTTC. Amino acids: CASSLQANYGYTF.

This clone has more than one count but fewer than ten. The chain links TRBV18 to TRBJ2-7; no definite D call. This CDR3 has 11 amino acids. CDR1 is KGHSH, CDR2 LQKENI, per germline. The ends were cut back, 5 bases at V and 6 bases at J, with 8 bases in the middle. The CDR3 bases are TGTGCCAGCTCAGAAAGTAGCGAGCAGTACTTC. Encoded protein: CASSESSEQYF.

Comments on this clone: The junction and the germline gene differ at one end; a read error may be behind it. V and J are TRBV7-9 and TRBJ2-7; D uncertain. The CDR3 has 15 amino acids. Per germline, CDR1 SEHNR and CDR2 FQNEAQ (reference sequence). The CDR3 reads CAGSLSGLSSYEQYF. As DNA, the CDR3 is TGTGCCGGCAGTTTATCGGGCTTAAGCTCCTACGAGCAGTACTTC.

This clone occurred once. This chain connects TRBV5-6 to TRBJ1-6; D might be TRBD1 (5 bases). The CDR3 runs 17 residues. Germline loops: CDR1 SGHDT, CDR2 YYEEEE. V was shortened by 5 bases and J by 7 bases, with 22 bases between the two germline ends. The CDR3 DNA reads as TGTGCCAGCAGTGAGGGACTTTTGCTTGGGGTAAATTCACCCCTCCACTTT. It encodes CASSEGLLLGVNSPLHF.

This clone was detected a few times. This rearrangement joins TRBV5-1 to TRBJ2-1; D perhaps matches TRBD2 (6 bases). Germline CDR1 SGHRS, CDR2 YFSETQ. V lost 4 bases and J 7 bases, leaving 18 bases between the germline ends. This CDR3 has 15 amino acids. The CDR3 spells CASSLPGTGTNEQFF. CDR3 sequence (DNA): TGCGCCAGCAGCCTTCCCGGGACTGGGACTAATGAGCAGTTCTTC.